The 18 T cell receptor beta chains below all came from one sample that was sequenced in a study of cytomegalovirus exposure and HLA in healthy donors. Amplification used 60 Vbeta primers and 13 Jbeta primers. Assay used: immunoSEQ multiplex PCR; TCRdb lists only in-frame clones, some missing. In all, the sample yields some 84,000 clones. Sequencing was carried out using PBMCs. These receptors all come from a man in his fifties in good health and CMV-seronegative.

The V call is TRBV6-1, the J call TRBJ1-2; TRBD1 might be the D (5 bases). Germline loops: CDR1 MNHNS, CDR2 SASEGT. The CDR3 consists of 13 residues. Trimming took 3 bases from V and 2 from J, leaving 7 bases between them. Written as DNA, the CDR3 is TGTGCCAGCAGTGACGACAGAAACTATGGCTACACCTTC. Translating it yields CASSDDRNYGYTF.

The chain has TRBV9 and TRBJ1-1; D possibly corresponds to TRBD1 (6 bases). Germline V gene lookup returns CDR1 SGDLS and CDR2 YYNGEE. The CDR3 is 13 residues long. The V end was cut by 3 bases, the J end by 7 bases, with 13 bases between. CDR3 nucleotide sequence: TGTGCCAGCAGCGACCAACAGGGACGTGAAGCTTTCTTT. It codes for CASSDQQGREAFF.

V gene TRBV11-2 combines with J gene TRBJ2-1, with D hard to call. Trimming pared 4 bases from V and 0 bases from J, leaving 10 bases between. CDR3 size: 15 residues. Germline CDR1 and CDR2: SGHAT and FQNNGV. The CDR3 spells CASSSRRSSYNEQFF. CDR3 nucleotides: TGTGCCAGCAGCTCAAGACGGAGCTCCTACAATGAGCAGTTCTTC.

This chain uses TRBV4-3 with TRBJ2-5; 11 bases line up with TRBD1. The germline CDR1 and CDR2 sequences are LGHNA and YSLEER. With V trimmed by 3 bases and J by 5 bases, 5 bases remained unmatched. This CDR3 comprises 15 residues. DNA of the CDR3: TGCGCCAGCAGCCACTCGGGACAGGGGGTTGAGACCCAGTACTTC. This codes for CASSHSGQGVETQYF.

The chain carries TRBV28 and TRBJ2-7; the match to TRBD2 covers 8 bases. The germline V gene encodes CDR1 MDHEN and CDR2 SYDVKM. Germline trimming cut 5 bases from V and 2 bases from J; bases unmatched to any gene: 5. This CDR3 is built from 14 residues. CDR3 nucleotides: TGTGCCAGCAGTGGGCTAGCGGGTACCTACGAGCAGTACTTC. Encoded protein: CASSGLAGTYEQYF.

DNA for the CDR3: TGTGCCAGCAGCCGAGGACAGGACAACACCGGGGAGCTGTTTTTT. As protein: CASSRGQDNTGELFF. The rearrangement joins TRBV5-4 to TRBJ2-2, with TRBD1 matching 7 bases. CDR1 SGHNT and CDR2 YYREEE come from the germline V gene (reference sequence). CDR3 size: 15 residues. The V segment lost 4 bases and the J segment 2 bases; nucleotides outside the gene matches: 5.

V is TRBV9 and J is TRBJ2-3; 7 bases fit TRBD1. The CDR3 covers 18 residues. Losses at the gene ends were 0 bases for V and 0 bases for J; bases not matched to a gene: 10. Germline lookup yields CDR1 SGDLS and CDR2 YYNGEE. The CDR3 protein is CASSVDPDRSTSTDTQYF. The CDR3 nucleotides read TGTGCCAGCAGCGTAGACCCGGACAGGTCGACTAGCACAGATACGCAGTATTTT.

This chain connects TRBV9 to TRBJ1-1; the match to TRBD1 covers 8 bases. Germline CDR1 and CDR2: SGDLS and YYNGEE. The V and J ends lost 3 bases and 9 bases, in that order; junction bases with no gene match: 7. This CDR3 is 13 amino acids long. CDR3 DNA: TGTGCCAGCAGCGGCGGAGGACAGGGAAAAGCTTTCTTT. Its protein product is CASSGGGQGKAFF.

The chain couples TRBV6-1 to TRBJ2-1; 7 bases match TRBD1. This CDR3 region has 15 residues. The trim removed 8 bases at V and 7 bases at J, leaving 14 bases unmatched. Germline-derived CDR1 and CDR2 are MNHNS and SASEGT. CDR3 loop: CASGLQGSVVNEQFF. The CDR3 nucleotides read TGTGCCAGCGGCCTACAGGGGTCCGTCGTGAATGAGCAGTTCTTC.

CDR3 residues: CASSYLSGTGVYGYTF. DNA for the CDR3: TGTGCCAGCAGTTACCTTTCCGGGACAGGCGTCTATGGCTACACCTTC. This rearrangement joins TRBV6-5 to TRBJ1-2; 8 bases match TRBD1. CDR3 size: 16 residues. Germline CDR1 is MNHEY and CDR2 is SVGAGI. Losses at the gene ends were 2 bases for V and 4 bases for J; bases not matched to a gene: 9.

The genes are TRBV5-1 and TRBJ2-1; 14 bases agree with TRBD2. V lost 5 bases to trimming and J lost 8 bases; unmatched junction nucleotides: 3. Germline CDR1 reads SGHRS; CDR2 reads YFSETQ. This CDR3 contains 14 residues. CDR3 in DNA: TGCGCCAGCAGTGGACTAGCGGGGGGTGATGAGCAGTTCTTC. Residues: CASSGLAGGDEQFF. Combining the CDR3 with reference TRBV5-1 and TRBJ2-1 gives the whole variable domain KAGVTQTPRYLIKTRGQQVTLSCSPISGHRSVSWYQQTPGQGLQFLFEYFSETQRNKGNFPGRFSGRQFSNSRSEMNVSTLELGDSALYLCASSGLAGGDEQFFGPGTRLTVL.

The chain carries TRBV5-1 and TRBJ2-5, with D possibly being TRBD2 (5 bases). The closer fit of TRBJ2-7 to the DNA end suggests the J call may be wrong. CDR1 is SGHRS and CDR2 is YFSETQ in the germline V gene. The CDR3 has 15 residues. In DNA form, the CDR3 reads TGCGCCAGCAGCCCTGACCTCGGGGTTGGGTACGAGCAGTACTTC. It codes for CASSPDLGVGYEQYF.

The rearrangement links TRBV5-1 to TRBJ2-1; TRBD2 aligns across 7 bases. CDR3 length equals 15 residues. From germline, CDR1 is SGHRS and CDR2 YFSETQ. Germline trimming cut 0 bases from V and 4 bases from J; bases unmatched to any gene: 4. In DNA form, the CDR3 reads TGCGCCAGCAGCTTGGATGCGGGGGAATACAATGAGCAGTTCTTC. This translates into CASSLDAGEYNEQFF.

The chain recombines TRBV5-1 with TRBJ1-2; D is possibly TRBD1 (5 bases). V was cut by 2 bases and J by 4 bases, with 15 bases left in between. The germline V gene encodes CDR1 SGHRS and CDR2 YFSETQ. The length of the CDR3 is 15 residues. As DNA, the CDR3 is TGCGCCAGCAGCTTCGAAGGGGCGCGAAGCTATGGCTACACCTTC. Translation gives CASSFEGARSYGYTF.

The rearrangement joins TRBV9 to TRBJ2-7, with 8 bases that match TRBD1. Looked up from germline, CDR1 is SGDLS and CDR2 is YYNGEE. Germline trimming cut 0 bases from V and 4 bases from J; bases unmatched to any gene: 9. This CDR3 comprises 16 residues. CDR3 protein: CASSVVPGGAVYEQYF. CDR3 coding DNA: TGTGCCAGCAGCGTAGTCCCAGGGGGCGCCGTATACGAGCAGTACTTC.

Points on this clone: No conserved phenylalanine or tryptophan ends this CDR3, so it is likely a read error. The J gene is TRBJ1-2, the V gene TRBV5-1; 9 bases align to TRBD1. With 4 bases clipped from V and 6 bases from J, the junction kept 7 bases outside the gene matches. Germline V lookup: CDR1 SGHRS, CDR2 YFSETQ. The CDR3 is 14 amino acids. The CDR3 loop reads CASSPTGGGNGYTL. The CDR3 bases are TGCGCCAGCAGCCCAACAGGGGGCGGGAATGGCTACACCCTC.

The rearrangement uses TRBV2 and TRBJ2-7, with a weak D call TRBD2 (6 bases). V was cut by 1 base and J by 3 bases, with 10 bases left in between. Germline CDR1 SNHLY, CDR2 FYNNEI. CDR3 length equals 14 residues. The CDR3 here is CASSEGGGDYEQYF. Written as DNA, the CDR3 is TGTGCCAGCAGTGAAGGAGGCGGGGACTACGAGCAGTACTTC.

CDR3: CASSESSGQDNEKLFF. Here the CDR3 DNA reads TGTGCCAGCAGTGAATCTTCAGGACAGGATAATGAAAAACTGTTTTTT. V usage is TRBV25-1 and J usage is TRBJ1-4; 7 nucleotides agree with TRBD1. Germline V lookup: CDR1 MGHDK, CDR2 SYGVNS. CDR3 length equals 16 residues. Trimming cost V 1 base and J 4 bases; bases outside gene matches: 6.